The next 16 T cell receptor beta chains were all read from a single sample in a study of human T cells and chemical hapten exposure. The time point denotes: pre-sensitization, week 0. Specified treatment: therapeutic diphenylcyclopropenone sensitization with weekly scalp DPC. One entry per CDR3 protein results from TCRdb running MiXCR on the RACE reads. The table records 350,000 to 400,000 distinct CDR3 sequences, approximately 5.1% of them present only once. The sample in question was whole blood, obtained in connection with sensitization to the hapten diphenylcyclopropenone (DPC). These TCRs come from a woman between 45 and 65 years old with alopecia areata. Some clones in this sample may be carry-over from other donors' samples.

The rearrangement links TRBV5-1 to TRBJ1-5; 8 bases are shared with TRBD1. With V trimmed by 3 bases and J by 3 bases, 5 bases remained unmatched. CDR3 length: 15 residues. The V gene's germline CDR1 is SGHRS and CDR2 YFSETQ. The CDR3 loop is CASSSGQGINQPQHF. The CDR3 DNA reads TGCGCCAGCAGCTCCGGACAGGGAATCAATCAGCCCCAGCATTTT.

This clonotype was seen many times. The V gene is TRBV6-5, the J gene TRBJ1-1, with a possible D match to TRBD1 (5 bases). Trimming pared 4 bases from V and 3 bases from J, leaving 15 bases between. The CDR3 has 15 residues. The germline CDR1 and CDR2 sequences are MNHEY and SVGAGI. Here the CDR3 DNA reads TGTGCCAGCAGTTCTACCCGACAGACCTACACTGAAGCTTTCTTT. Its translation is CASSSTRQTYTEAFF.

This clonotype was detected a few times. DNA for the CDR3: TGTGCCACCAGCAAAGAGATTGGGGTATCCGGGGAGCTGTTTTTT. It yields the protein CATSKEIGVSGELFF. The genes are TRBV15 and TRBJ2-2; D remains ambiguous. The V end lost 4 bases, the J end lost 6 bases, and 15 bases lay between the germline ends. Germline V CDR1 and CDR2: LNHNV, YYDKDF (reference sequence). This CDR3 spans 15 amino acids.

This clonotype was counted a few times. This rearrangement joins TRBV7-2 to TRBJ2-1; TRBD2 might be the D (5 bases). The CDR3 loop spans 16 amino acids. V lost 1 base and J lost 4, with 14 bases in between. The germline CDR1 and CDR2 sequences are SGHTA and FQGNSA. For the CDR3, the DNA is TGTGCCAGCAGCTTAGTACCGGGAATCAGGTACAATGAGCAGTTCTTC. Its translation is CASSLVPGIRYNEQFF.

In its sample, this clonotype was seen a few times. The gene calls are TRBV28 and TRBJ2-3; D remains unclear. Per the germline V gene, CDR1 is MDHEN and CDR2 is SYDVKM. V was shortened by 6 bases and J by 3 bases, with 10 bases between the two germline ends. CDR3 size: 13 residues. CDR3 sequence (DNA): TGTGCCAGCAGCCTTAGTCAGACAGATACGCAGTATTTT. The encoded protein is CASSLSQTDTQYF.

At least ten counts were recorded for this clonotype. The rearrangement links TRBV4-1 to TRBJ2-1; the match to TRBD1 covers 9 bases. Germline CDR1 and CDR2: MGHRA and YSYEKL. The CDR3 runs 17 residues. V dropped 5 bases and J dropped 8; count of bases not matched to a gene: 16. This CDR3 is CASSNYRDREKGDEQFF. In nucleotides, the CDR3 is TGCGCCAGCAGCAACTACCGGGACAGGGAAAAGGGCGATGAGCAGTTCTTC.

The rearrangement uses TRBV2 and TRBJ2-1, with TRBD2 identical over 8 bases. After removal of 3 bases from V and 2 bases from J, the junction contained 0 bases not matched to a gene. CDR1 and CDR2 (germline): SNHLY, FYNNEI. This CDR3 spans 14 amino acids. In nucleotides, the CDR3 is TGTGCCAGCAGTGACGGGAGGGCCTACAATGAGCAGTTCTTC. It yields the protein CASSDGRAYNEQFF.

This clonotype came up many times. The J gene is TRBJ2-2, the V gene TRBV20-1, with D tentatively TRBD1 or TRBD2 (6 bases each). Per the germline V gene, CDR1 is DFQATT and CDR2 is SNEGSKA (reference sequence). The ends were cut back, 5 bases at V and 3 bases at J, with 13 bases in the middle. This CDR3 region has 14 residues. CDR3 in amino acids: CSAWAGEDTGELFF. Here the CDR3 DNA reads TGCAGTGCTTGGGCAGGGGAGGACACCGGGGAGCTGTTTTTT.

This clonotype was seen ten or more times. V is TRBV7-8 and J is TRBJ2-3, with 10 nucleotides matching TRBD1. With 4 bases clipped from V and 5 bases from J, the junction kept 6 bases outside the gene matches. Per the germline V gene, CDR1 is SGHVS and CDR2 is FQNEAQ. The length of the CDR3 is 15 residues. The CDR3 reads CASSSDRGIGDTQYF. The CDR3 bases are TGTGCCAGCAGCTCGGACAGGGGGATTGGAGATACGCAGTATTTT.

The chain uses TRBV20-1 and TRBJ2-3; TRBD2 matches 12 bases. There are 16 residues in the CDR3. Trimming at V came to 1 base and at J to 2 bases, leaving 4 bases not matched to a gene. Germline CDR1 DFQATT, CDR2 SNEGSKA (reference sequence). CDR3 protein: CSARARTSGITDTQYF. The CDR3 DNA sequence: TGCAGTGCTAGAGCCAGGACTAGCGGGATCACAGATACGCAGTATTTT.

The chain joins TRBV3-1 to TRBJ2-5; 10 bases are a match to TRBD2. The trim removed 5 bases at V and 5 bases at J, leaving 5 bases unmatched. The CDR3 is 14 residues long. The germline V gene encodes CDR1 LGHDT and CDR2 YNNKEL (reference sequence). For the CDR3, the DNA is TGTGCCAGCAGCAATAGCGGGGGGCTGGAGACCCAGTACTTC. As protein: CASSNSGGLETQYF.

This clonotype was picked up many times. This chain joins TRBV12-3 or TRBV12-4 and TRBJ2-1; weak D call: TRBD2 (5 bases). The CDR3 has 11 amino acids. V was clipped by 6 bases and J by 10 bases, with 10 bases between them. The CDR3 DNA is TGTGCCAGCAGCCTCCCGGGGGAGCAGTTCTTC. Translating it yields CASSLPGEQFF.

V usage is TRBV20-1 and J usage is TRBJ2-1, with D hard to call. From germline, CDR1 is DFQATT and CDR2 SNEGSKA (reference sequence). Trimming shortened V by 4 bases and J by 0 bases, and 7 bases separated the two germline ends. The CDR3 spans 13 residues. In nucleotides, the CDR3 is TGCAGTGCTAACCTAGTCTCCTACAATGAGCAGTTCTTC. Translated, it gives CSANLVSYNEQFF.

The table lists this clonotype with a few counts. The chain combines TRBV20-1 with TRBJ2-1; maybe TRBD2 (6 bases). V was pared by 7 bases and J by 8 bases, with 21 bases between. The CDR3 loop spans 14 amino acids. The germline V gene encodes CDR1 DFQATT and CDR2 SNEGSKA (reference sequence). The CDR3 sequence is CSGLNGGVEDEQFF. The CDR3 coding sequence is TGCAGTGGACTGAATGGCGGGGTAGAGGATGAGCAGTTCTTC.

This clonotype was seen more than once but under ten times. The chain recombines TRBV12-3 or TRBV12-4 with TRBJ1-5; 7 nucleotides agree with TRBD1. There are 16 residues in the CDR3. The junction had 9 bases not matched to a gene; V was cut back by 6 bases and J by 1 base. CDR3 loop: CASSPGQAGSNQPQHF. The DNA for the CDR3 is TGTGCCAGCAGCCCTGGACAGGCGGGGAGCAATCAGCCCCAGCATTTT.

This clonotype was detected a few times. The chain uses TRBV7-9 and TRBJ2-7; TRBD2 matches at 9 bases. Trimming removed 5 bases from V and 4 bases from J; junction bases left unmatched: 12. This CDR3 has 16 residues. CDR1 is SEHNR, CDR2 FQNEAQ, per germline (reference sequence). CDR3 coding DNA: TGTGCCAGCAGCCCCCGTAGCGGGAGAAGAGCTTACGAGCAGTACTTC. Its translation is CASSPRSGRRAYEQYF. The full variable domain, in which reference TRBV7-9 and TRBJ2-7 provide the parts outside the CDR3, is DTGVSQNPRHKITKRGQNVTFRCDPISEHNRLYWYRQTLGQGPEFLTYFQNEAQLEKSRLLSDRFSAERPKGSFSTLEIQRTEQGDSAMYLCASSPRSGRRAYEQYFGPGTRLTVT.